Below, 18 T cell receptor beta chains from the same sample are listed, as sequenced in a study of blood T cell repertoires in COVID-19. Here immunoSEQ multiplex PCR was the method, and the copy in TCRdb shows in-frame clones only, minus some. The table shows approximately 180,000 clones, with approximately 83% occurring only once. The sample consisted of peripheral blood. These receptors all come from a human donor with active or convalescent COVID-19. The donor label of this sample is uncertain.

The V gene is TRBV28, the J gene TRBJ2-3, with D possibly matching TRBD2 (6 bases). This CDR3 region has 15 residues. V lost 4 bases to trimming and J lost 9 bases, with 20 bases between them. Germline V gene sequence: CDR1 MDHEN, CDR2 SYDVKM. The CDR3 coding sequence is TGTGCCAGCAGTTCGCCCGCCGGGCGGGGTAACACGCAGTATTTT. It codes for CASSSPAGRGNTQYF. The entire variable domain, with the rest obtained from reference TRBV28 and TRBJ2-3, is as follows: DVKVTQSSRYLVKRTGEKVFLECVQDMDHENMFWYRQDPGLGLRLIYFSYDVKMKEKGDIPEGYSVSREKKERFSLILESASTNQTSMYLCASSSPAGRGNTQYFGPGTRLTVL.

The V gene is TRBV28, the J gene TRBJ1-2, with 11 bases aligning to TRBD1. The germline V gene encodes CDR1 MDHEN and CDR2 SYDVKM. The ends lost 6 bases at V and 0 bases at J; junction bases unmatched: 6. There are 16 residues in the CDR3. CDR3: CASSGTGGLANYGYTF. The CDR3 nucleotides are TGTGCCAGCAGCGGGACAGGGGGATTAGCTAACTATGGCTACACCTTC.

The V gene is TRBV19, the J gene TRBJ2-3; 7 positions agree with TRBD2. Per germline, CDR1 LNHDA and CDR2 SQIVND (reference sequence). The length of the CDR3 is 14 residues. V shed 8 bases and J 2 bases; nucleotides not matched to a gene: 7. This CDR3 reads CASGEGTTTDTQYF. CDR3 DNA: TGTGCCAGTGGGGAGGGGACCACCACAGATACGCAGTATTTT. The complete variable domain, with remaining parts taken from reference TRBV19 and TRBJ2-3, reads DGGITQSPKYLFRKEGQNVTLSCEQNLNHDAMYWYRQDPGQGLRLIYYSQIVNDFQKGDIAEGYSVSREKKESFPLTVTSAQKNPTAFYLCASGEGTTTDTQYFGPGTRLTVL.

This chain links TRBV7-2 with TRBJ2-1; TRBD2 matches 7 bases. This CDR3 has 16 amino acids. J lost 4 bases, V lost 5 bases, and 11 bases had no gene match. The germline CDR1 and CDR2 sequences are SGHTA and FQGNSA. This CDR3 reads CASSVLWGGGYNEQFF. The CDR3, as DNA: TGTGCCAGCAGCGTCCTTTGGGGCGGGGGTTACAATGAGCAGTTCTTC. Full variable domain (outside the CDR3, taken from reference TRBV7-2 and TRBJ2-1): GAGVSQSPSNKVTEKGKDVELRCDPISGHTALYWYRQSLGQGLEFLIYFQGNSAPDKSGLPSDRFSAERTGGSVSTLTIQRTQQEDSAVYLCASSVLWGGGYNEQFFGPGTRLTVL.

The chain carries TRBV7-9 and TRBJ2-7; 9 bases fit TRBD1. The CDR3 extends over 15 amino acids. Germline V gene data show CDR1 as SEHNR and CDR2 as FQNEAQ (reference sequence). V was pared by 4 bases and J by 5 bases, with 9 bases of the junction left unmatched. The CDR3, as DNA: TGTGCCAGCAGCTACCCCGGGACAGGGTTCCACGAGCAGTACTTC. Encoded protein: CASSYPGTGFHEQYF.

This clone was detected once. CDR3 in amino acids: CASSFDRVAGYTF. The CDR3 DNA is TGCGCCAGCAGCTTTGACAGGGTTGCTGGCTACACCTTC. The V gene is TRBV5-1, the J gene TRBJ1-2, with 7 bases identical to TRBD1. CDR1 and CDR2 from the germline V gene are SGHRS and YFSETQ. J gave up 7 bases and V 2 bases, and 5 bases lay outside the gene matches. This CDR3 is built from 13 residues. Looking up the rest from reference TRBV5-1 and TRBJ1-2 gives the full variable domain: KAGVTQTPRYLIKTRGQQVTLSCSPISGHRSVSWYQQTPGQGLQFLFEYFSETQRNKGNFPGRFSGRQFSNSRSEMNVSTLELGDSALYLCASSFDRVAGYTFGSGTRLTVV.

The CDR3 nucleotides are TGTGCCAGCAGTAGGTCGGGACAGGGAGGAAACACCATATATTTT. It codes for CASSRSGQGGNTIYF. The chain uses TRBV14 and TRBJ1-3; 9 nucleotides line up with TRBD1. The germline CDR1 and CDR2 sequences are SGHDN and FVKESK. Unmatched junction bases numbered 7, after V lost 6 bases and J lost 4 bases. The CDR3 totals 15 residues.

V and J are TRBV3-1 (or the pseudogene TRBV3-2) and TRBJ2-7; a weak D match, TRBD2 (5 bases). The CDR3 loop spans 13 amino acids. Germline V lookup: CDR1 LGHDT, CDR2 YNNKEL (reference sequence). Trimming removed 0 bases at V and 6 bases at J, with 9 bases between. CDR3 amino acids: CASSQDLAFEQYF. The CDR3 DNA reads TGTGCCAGCAGCCAAGACCTAGCTTTCGAGCAGTACTTC.

The chain combines TRBV4-2 with TRBJ1-3, with D hard to call. Trimming pared 0 bases from V and 6 bases from J, leaving 12 bases between. Germline assignment: CDR1 LGHNA and CDR2 YNFKEQ. The CDR3 loop spans 15 amino acids. CDR3 coding DNA: TGTGCCAGCAGCCAAGATGGGCAGGTTTCAAACACCATATATTTT. It specifies CASSQDGQVSNTIYF.

This clone was picked up a small number of times. The V call is TRBV5-5, the J call TRBJ2-7; D is possibly TRBD2 (6 bases). The length of the CDR3 is 14 residues. V was trimmed by 4 bases and J by 6 bases, leaving 17 bases between them. Per germline, CDR1 SGHKS and CDR2 YYEKEE (reference sequence). The CDR3 spells CASSVSGGALEQYF. In DNA, the CDR3 is TGTGCCAGCAGCGTGAGTGGAGGGGCCCTCGAGCAGTACTTC.

This chain links TRBV5-1 with TRBJ1-1; D not resolved. Germline assignment: CDR1 SGHRS and CDR2 YFSETQ. V was clipped by 4 bases and J by 0 bases, with 7 bases between them. This CDR3 has 13 residues. Here the CDR3 DNA reads TGCGCCAGCAGCGCTAGTTTGAACACTGAAGCTTTCTTT. This encodes CASSASLNTEAFF. The entire variable domain, with the rest obtained from reference TRBV5-1 and TRBJ1-1, is as follows: KAGVTQTPRYLIKTRGQQVTLSCSPISGHRSVSWYQQTPGQGLQFLFEYFSETQRNKGNFPGRFSGRQFSNSRSEMNVSTLELGDSALYLCASSASLNTEAFFGQGTRLTVV.

J is TRBJ2-1 and V is TRBV28, with TRBD1 identical over 8 bases. Trimming removed 4 bases from V and 4 bases from J; junction bases left unmatched: 6. Germline loops: CDR1 MDHEN, CDR2 SYDVKM. This CDR3 has 15 residues. CDR3 in amino acids: CASSSDRERYNEQFF. The CDR3 DNA sequence: TGTGCCAGCAGTTCGGACAGGGAGAGGTACAATGAGCAGTTCTTC.

The chain employs TRBV15 and TRBJ2-7, with 10 bases fitting TRBD1. V shed 4 bases, J shed 1 base, and the junction held 4 bases outside the gene matches. This CDR3 has 15 residues. Germline loops: CDR1 LNHNV, CDR2 YYDKDF (reference sequence). The CDR3 reads CATSKGQGVSYEQYF. DNA of the CDR3: TGTGCCACCAGCAAAGGACAGGGGGTGTCCTACGAGCAGTACTTC.

This clone was observed at least ten times. The chain couples TRBV4-2 to TRBJ1-2, with D possibly matching TRBD1 (6 bases). Germline CDR1 is LGHNA and CDR2 is YNFKEQ. The CDR3 has 18 residues. Trimming removed 0 bases at V and 4 bases at J, with 21 bases between. The CDR3 bases are TGTGCCAGCAGCCAAGAAGGGTCATATGGGGGGGCTGGCTATGGCTACACCTTC. It translates to CASSQEGSYGGAGYGYTF.

In this sample, this clone turned up once. As DNA, the CDR3 is TGTGCCAGCAGCTTGGATAGCGGGAGTTACAATGAGCAGTTCTTC. Amino acid sequence: CASSLDSGSYNEQFF. The gene calls are TRBV5-4 and TRBJ2-1, with 9 bases that match TRBD2. Germline V gene sequence: CDR1 SGHNT, CDR2 YYREEE (reference sequence). The CDR3 sequence is 15 residues long. Losses at the gene ends were 0 bases for V and 4 bases for J; bases not matched to a gene: 2. Full variable domain (remainder filled in from reference TRBV5-4 and TRBJ2-1): ETGVTQSPTHLIKTRGQQVTLRCSSQSGHNTVSWYQQALGQGPQFIFQYYREEENGRGNFPPRFSGLQFPNYSSELNVNALELDDSALYLCASSLDSGSYNEQFFGPGTRLTVL.

The chain uses TRBV7-2 and TRBJ2-7; no reliable D call. CDR3 length: 17 amino acids. CDR1 is SGHTA, CDR2 FQGNSA, per germline. V lost 1 base and J lost 6, with 22 bases in between. CDR3: CASSLGLTGYAELEQYF. In DNA form, the CDR3 reads TGTGCCAGCAGCTTAGGTCTTACCGGTTACGCCGAGCTCGAGCAGTACTTC.

The V call is TRBV18, the J call TRBJ2-7; 10 nucleotides line up with TRBD2. This CDR3 has 15 residues. V dropped 6 bases and J dropped 3; count of bases not matched to a gene: 8. The germline V gene encodes CDR1 KGHSH and CDR2 LQKENI. The CDR3 loop is CASSPTTSGDYEQYF. The CDR3 coding sequence is TGTGCCAGCTCCCCGACTACTAGCGGGGACTACGAGCAGTACTTC. Looking up the rest from reference TRBV18 and TRBJ2-7 gives the full variable domain: NAGVMQNPRHLVRRRGQEARLRCSPMKGHSHVYWYRQLPEEGLKFMVYLQKENIIDESGMPKERFSAEFPKEGPSILRIQQVVRGDSAAYFCASSPTTSGDYEQYFGPGTRLTVT.

The chain couples TRBV15 to TRBJ1-5, with 7 bases that match TRBD1. Per germline, CDR1 LNHNV and CDR2 YYDKDF (reference sequence). This CDR3 is built from 14 residues. The V gene end was trimmed by 5 bases and the J gene end by 3 bases; junction bases not matched to a gene: 4. CDR3: CATSGGQANQPQHF. CDR3 nucleotides: TGTGCCACCAGCGGAGGACAGGCCAATCAGCCCCAGCATTTT.